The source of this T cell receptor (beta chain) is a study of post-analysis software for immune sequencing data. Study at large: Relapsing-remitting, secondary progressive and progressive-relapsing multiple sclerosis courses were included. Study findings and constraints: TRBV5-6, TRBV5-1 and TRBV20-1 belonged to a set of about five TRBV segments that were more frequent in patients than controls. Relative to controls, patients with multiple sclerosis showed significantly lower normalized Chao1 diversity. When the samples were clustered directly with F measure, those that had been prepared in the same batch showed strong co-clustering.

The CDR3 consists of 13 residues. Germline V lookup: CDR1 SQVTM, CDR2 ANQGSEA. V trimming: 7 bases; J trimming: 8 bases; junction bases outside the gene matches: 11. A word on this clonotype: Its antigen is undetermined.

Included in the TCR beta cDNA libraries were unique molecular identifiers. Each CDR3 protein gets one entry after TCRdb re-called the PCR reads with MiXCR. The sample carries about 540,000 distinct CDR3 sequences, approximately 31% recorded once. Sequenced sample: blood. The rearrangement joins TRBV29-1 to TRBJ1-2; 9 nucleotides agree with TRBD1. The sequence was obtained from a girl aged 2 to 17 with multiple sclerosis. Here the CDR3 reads CSADTQGARGYTF. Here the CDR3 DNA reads TGCAGCGCCGATACACAGGGGGCGCGGGGCTACACCTTC.